The 7 T cell receptor beta chains below were found in one sample sequenced in a study of cytomegalovirus exposure and HLA in healthy donors. Amplification used 60 Vbeta primers and 13 Jbeta primers. Some clones are missing from TCRdb's copy, which holds only in-frame ones; the method was immunoSEQ multiplex PCR. The table has 75,000 to 95,000 clones, around 90% seen once. What was sequenced was PBMCs. All receptors derive from a man in his late teens or twenties in good health and CMV-seronegative.

This rearrangement joins TRBV18 to TRBJ2-1, with 7 bases identical to TRBD2. V gave up 4 bases and J gave up 7 bases; unmatched junction bases: 7. CDR1 KGHSH and CDR2 LQKENI come from the germline V gene. This CDR3 has 14 residues. The CDR3 region is CASSQGAGWNEQFF. The CDR3 DNA reads as TGTGCCAGCTCACAAGGAGCGGGGTGGAATGAGCAGTTCTTC.

The J gene is TRBJ2-3, the V gene TRBV9; a possible D gene is TRBD2 (5 bases). In germline, CDR1 is SGDLS, CDR2 YYNGEE. The CDR3 extends over 14 amino acids. Trimming shortened V by 4 bases and J by 1 base, and 10 bases separated the two germline ends. This CDR3 reads CASSPPRGTDTQYF. In nucleotides, the CDR3 is TGTGCCAGCAGCCCACCGAGGGGCACAGATACGCAGTATTTT.

This chain uses TRBV14 with TRBJ2-1; D not resolved. This CDR3 is built from 16 residues. Per the germline V gene, CDR1 is SGHDN and CDR2 is FVKESK. Trimming shortened V by 1 base and J by 2 bases, and 12 bases separated the two germline ends. DNA for the CDR3: TGTGCCAGCAGCCAAGGTTTCGGTACCACCTACAATGAGCAGTTCTTC. It encodes CASSQGFGTTYNEQFF.

The rearrangement joins TRBV7-4 to TRBJ2-2, with 9 bases that match TRBD2. This CDR3 is 17 amino acids long. V shed 5 bases and J 3 bases; nucleotides not matched to a gene: 10. The germline CDR1 and CDR2 sequences are SGHVT and SQSDAQ. This CDR3 is CASSQTIAGVYTGELFF. CDR3 nucleotide sequence: TGTGCCAGCAGCCAAACGATAGCGGGAGTGTACACCGGGGAGCTGTTTTTT.

This rearrangement joins TRBV6-1 to TRBJ1-2; possibly TRBD1 for D (5 bases). The CDR3 is made up of 16 amino acids. The V and J ends lost 2 bases and 2 bases respectively, with 15 bases between them. Germline CDR1 and CDR2: MNHNS and SASEGT. The CDR3 reads CASSESGAGNNYGYTF. The CDR3 bases are TGTGCCAGCAGTGAATCTGGGGCAGGAAACAACTATGGCTACACCTTC.

The rearrangement uses TRBV9 and TRBJ1-1, with 7 bases matching TRBD1. The CDR3 totals 14 residues. The germline V gene encodes CDR1 SGDLS and CDR2 YYNGEE. Unmatched junction bases numbered 7, after V lost 1 base and J lost 7 bases. The CDR3 DNA follows: TGTGCCAGCAGCGTAATCAGGGGGTCGAGTGAAGCTTTCTTT. Its translation is CASSVIRGSSEAFF.

The chain uses TRBV9 and TRBJ2-7, with D tentatively TRBD2 (6 bases). V was shortened by 4 bases and J by 4 bases, with 18 bases between the two germline ends. Germline V gene data show CDR1 as SGDLS and CDR2 as YYNGEE. The CDR3 runs to 15 residues. CDR3 amino acids: CASSPGLPSRYEQYF. The CDR3 DNA is TGTGCCAGCAGCCCGGGACTCCCATCCCGATACGAGCAGTACTTC.